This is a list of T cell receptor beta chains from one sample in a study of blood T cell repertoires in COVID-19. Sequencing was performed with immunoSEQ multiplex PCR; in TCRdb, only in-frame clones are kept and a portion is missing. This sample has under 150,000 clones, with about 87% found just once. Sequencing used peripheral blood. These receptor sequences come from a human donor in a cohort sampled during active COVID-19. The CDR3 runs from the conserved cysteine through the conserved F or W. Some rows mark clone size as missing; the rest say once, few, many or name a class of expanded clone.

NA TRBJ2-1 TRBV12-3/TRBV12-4 CASSPGVEQFF
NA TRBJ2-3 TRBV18 CASSLRDRVSTDTQYF
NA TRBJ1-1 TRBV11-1 CASSLDRYGNTEAFF
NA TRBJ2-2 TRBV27 CASSFRLAGDGELFF
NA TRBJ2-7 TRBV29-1 CSVGTGGHEQYF
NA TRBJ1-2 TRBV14 CASSPRRNYGYTF
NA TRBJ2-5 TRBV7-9 CASSDDRGETQYF
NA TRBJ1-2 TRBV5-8 CASSLVFQGLDGYTF
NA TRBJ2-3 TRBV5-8 CASSLGTGGTDTQYF
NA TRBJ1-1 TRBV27 CASSLSPPGMNTEAFF
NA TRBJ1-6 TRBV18 CASSPEVNSPLHF
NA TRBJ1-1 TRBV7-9 CASSNDGKNTEAFF
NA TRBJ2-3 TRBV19 CASTLGQRYTDTQYF
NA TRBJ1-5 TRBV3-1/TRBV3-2 CASSQGQGTGQPQHF
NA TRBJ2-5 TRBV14 CASSGTSGGGETQYF
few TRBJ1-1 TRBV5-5 CASSLGQLIMNTEAFF
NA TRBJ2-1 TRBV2 CASSVRRDNNEQFF
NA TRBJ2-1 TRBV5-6 CASPPVSGRSSYNEQFF
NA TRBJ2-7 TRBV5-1 CASSLEMGQGHEQYF
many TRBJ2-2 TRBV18 CASSPPGQGGGELFF
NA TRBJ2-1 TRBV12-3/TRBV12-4 CASSFSGKSGQFF
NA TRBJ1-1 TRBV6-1 CASSDESGRAFF
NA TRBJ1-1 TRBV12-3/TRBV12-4 CASSRDTVTFF
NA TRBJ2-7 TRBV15 CATSRDRTDYEQYF
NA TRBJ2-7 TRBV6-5 CASTKPGDSYEQYF
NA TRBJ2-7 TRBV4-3 CASSQDVQVLYEQYF
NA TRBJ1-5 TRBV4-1 CASSQTGVGQPQHF
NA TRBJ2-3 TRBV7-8 CASSPFGADTQYF
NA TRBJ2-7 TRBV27 CASSLHGGAGYEQYF
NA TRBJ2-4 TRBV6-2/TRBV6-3 CASSYASRAGAFLAKNIQYF
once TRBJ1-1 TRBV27 CASSFSGTLNTEAFF
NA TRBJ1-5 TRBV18 CASSPKGGAGRNQPQHF
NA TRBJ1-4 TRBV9 CASSVGPPGTGDEKLFF
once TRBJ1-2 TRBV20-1 CSASRGVGYGYTF
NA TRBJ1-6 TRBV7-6 CASSLAGDNSPLHF
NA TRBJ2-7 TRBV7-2 CASKNGGTGPYEQYF
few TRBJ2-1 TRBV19 CASSIGGGIGPGEQFF
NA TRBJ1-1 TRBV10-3 CAISGGTAEAFF
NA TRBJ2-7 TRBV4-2 CASSQRDLPANEQYF
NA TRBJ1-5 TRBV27 CASRLTGDQPQHF
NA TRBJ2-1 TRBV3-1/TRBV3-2 CASSQDTGAYNEQFF
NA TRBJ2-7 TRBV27 CASSPGQAYEQYF
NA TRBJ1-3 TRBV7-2 CASSNRDGNTIYF
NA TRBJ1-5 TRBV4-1 CASSPFMGGDNQPQHF
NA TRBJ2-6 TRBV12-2 CASRYQTDRGRGGANVLTF
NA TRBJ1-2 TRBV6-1 CASSEVARGRFGYTF
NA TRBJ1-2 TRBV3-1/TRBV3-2 CASSRAFFTTLGYTF
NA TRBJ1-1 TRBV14 CASSSRRGRRTEAFF
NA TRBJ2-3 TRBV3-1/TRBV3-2 CASSPLAGATDTQYF
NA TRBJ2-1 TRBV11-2 CASSLGTSGGDEQFF
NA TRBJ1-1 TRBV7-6 CASSLSGGLNTEAFF
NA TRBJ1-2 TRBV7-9 CASSLVGAEASYTF
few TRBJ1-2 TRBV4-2 CASSQDRGDGYTF
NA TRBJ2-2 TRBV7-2 CASSLERGENTGELFF
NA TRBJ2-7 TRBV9 CASSPRDRNPYEQYF